The clone carrying this TCR beta chain appeared a single time. Its target is unknown. The source of the sample is a study of T cells in Graves' hyperthyroidism and ophthalmopathy. Study results and limitations: Researchers report that a 13 V-J model separated ophthalmopathy from stable hyperthyroidism.

TCR beta CDR3 regions were amplified from RNA transcripts. HTBI primers were employed in a first-round RT-PCR of the TCR CDR3. TCRdb independently ran MiXCR on the multiplex PCR reads; one entry per CDR3 protein. The repertoire consists of some 200,000 distinct CDR3 sequences, with roughly a sixth occurring once and the leading ten covering approximately 50%. The CDR3 runs to 18 residues. Germline V gene sequence: CDR1 MDHEN, CDR2 SYDVKM. The ends lost 5 bases at V and 5 bases at J; junction bases unmatched: 18. The V gene is TRBV28, the J gene TRBJ2-3, with TRBD2 matching over 8 bases. The receptor was derived from a man in his fifties or sixties with Graves' hyperthyroidism. Sequenced input: blood. The CDR3 protein is CASSVRGGGQIMGDTQYF. CDR3 in DNA: TGTGCCAGCAGTGTCCGGGGGGGGGGCCAGATCATGGGAGATACGCAGTATTTT.